The clone carrying this T cell receptor beta chain was picked up one time. Its specificity is not known. This sample stems from a study of T cell repertoires in cytomegalovirus infection. Background on the study: The public TCR beta signatures pointed to both CMV infection and matching HLA type. Overall study results and limits: Across the ex vivo response, the dominant clonotypes were HLA-C-restricted CMV-specific TCR beta clonotypes. Individuals carrying CMV plus the relevant HLA were identified by cumulative frequency of public TCR beta families.

V lost 5 bases, J lost 2 bases, and 14 bases lay in between. CDR1 MNHEY and CDR2 SVGAGI come from the germline V gene. This CDR3 has 15 amino acids. TCRdb redid the calling of the reads with MiXCR, one entry per CDR3 protein. The table includes about 740,000 distinct CDR3 sequences, roughly 35% detected once. The clonotype originates from a human donor in good health (CMV status not recorded). Some clones in this sample may be carry-over from other donors' samples. The sequenced sample consisted of PBMCs. The rearrangement uses TRBV6-5 and TRBJ2-3; TRBD2 might be the D (5 bases). In DNA form, the CDR3 reads TGTGCCAGCAGTCCCCGACGGGGTTTCACAGATACGCAGTATTTT. Amino acids: CASSPRRGFTDTQYF.